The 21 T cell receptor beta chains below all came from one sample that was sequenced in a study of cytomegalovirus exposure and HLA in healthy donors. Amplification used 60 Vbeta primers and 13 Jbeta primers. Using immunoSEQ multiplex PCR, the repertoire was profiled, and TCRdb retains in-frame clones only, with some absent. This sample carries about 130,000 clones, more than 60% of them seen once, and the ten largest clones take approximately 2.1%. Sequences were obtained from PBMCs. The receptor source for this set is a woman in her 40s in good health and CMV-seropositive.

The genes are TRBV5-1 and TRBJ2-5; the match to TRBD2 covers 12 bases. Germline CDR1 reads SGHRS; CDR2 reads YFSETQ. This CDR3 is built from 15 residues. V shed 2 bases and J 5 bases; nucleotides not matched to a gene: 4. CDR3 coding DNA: TGCGCCAGCAGCTTTCTAGCGGGGGGGTTGGAGACCCAGTACTTC. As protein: CASSFLAGGLETQYF. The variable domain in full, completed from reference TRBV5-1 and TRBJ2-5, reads KAGVTQTPRYLIKTRGQQVTLSCSPISGHRSVSWYQQTPGQGLQFLFEYFSETQRNKGNFPGRFSGRQFSNSRSEMNVSTLELGDSALYLCASSFLAGGLETQYFGPGTRLLVL.

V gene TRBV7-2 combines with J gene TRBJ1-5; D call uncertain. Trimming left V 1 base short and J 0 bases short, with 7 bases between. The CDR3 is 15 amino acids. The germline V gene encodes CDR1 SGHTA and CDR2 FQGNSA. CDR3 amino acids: CASSLDGNSNQPQHF. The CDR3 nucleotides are TGTGCCAGCAGCTTAGATGGCAATAGCAATCAGCCCCAGCATTTT.

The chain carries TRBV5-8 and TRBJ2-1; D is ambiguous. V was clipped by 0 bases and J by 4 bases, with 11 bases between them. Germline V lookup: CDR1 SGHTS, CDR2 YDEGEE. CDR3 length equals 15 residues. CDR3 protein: CASSLGRNIYNEQFF. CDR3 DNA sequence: TGTGCCAGCAGCTTGGGGAGAAATATTTACAATGAGCAGTTCTTC.

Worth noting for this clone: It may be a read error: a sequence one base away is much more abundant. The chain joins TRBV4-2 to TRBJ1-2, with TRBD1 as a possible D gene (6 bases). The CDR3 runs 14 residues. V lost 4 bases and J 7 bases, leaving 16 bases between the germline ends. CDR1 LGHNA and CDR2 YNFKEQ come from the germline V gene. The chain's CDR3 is CASSRSPGEGGYTF. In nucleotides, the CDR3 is TGTGCCAGCAGCCGGTCTCCAGGGGAGGGTGGCTACACCTTC.

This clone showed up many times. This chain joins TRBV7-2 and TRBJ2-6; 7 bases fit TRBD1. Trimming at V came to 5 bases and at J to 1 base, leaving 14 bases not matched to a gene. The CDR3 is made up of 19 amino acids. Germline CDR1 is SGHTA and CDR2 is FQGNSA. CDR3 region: CASSPRPGQILSGANVLTF. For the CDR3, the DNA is TGTGCCAGCAGCCCTCGCCCGGGACAGATCCTTTCTGGGGCCAACGTCCTGACTTTC.

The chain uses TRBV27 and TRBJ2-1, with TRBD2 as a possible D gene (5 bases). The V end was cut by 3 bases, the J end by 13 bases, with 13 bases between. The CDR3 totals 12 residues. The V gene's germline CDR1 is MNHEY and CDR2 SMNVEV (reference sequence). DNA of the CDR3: TGTGCCAGCAGTTTTTCGGGCCTAGCTCAGTTCTTC. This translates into CASSFSGLAQFF.

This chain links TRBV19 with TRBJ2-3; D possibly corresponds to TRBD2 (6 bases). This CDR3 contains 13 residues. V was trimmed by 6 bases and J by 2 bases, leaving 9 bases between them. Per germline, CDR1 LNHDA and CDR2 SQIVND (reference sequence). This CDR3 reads CASRKDYTDTQYF. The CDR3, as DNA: TGTGCCAGTAGAAAGGACTACACAGATACGCAGTATTTT.

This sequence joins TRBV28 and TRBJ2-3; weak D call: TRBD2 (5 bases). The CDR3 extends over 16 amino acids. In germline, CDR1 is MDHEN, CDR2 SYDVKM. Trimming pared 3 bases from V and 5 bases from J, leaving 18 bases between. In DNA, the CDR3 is TGTGCCAGCAGTTTTACAGCTAGCATCATTTTAGATACGCAGTATTTT. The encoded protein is CASSFTASIILDTQYF.

CDR3 loop: CASSVWTGPNTGELFF. The CDR3 nucleotides are TGTGCCAGCAGCGTGTGGACAGGGCCAAACACCGGGGAGCTGTTTTTT. This chain connects TRBV7-3 to TRBJ2-2, with TRBD1 matching 8 bases. The CDR3 spans 16 residues. With 5 bases clipped from V and 2 bases from J, the junction kept 7 bases outside the gene matches. Germline assignment: CDR1 SGHTA and CDR2 FQGTGA.

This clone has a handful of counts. DNA of the CDR3: TGTGCCAGCAGCCGAGGAGGCGGGGGCATAGGCCAAACTGAAGCTTTCTTT. The encoded protein is CASSRGGGGIGQTEAFF. The V call is TRBV7-9, the J call TRBJ1-1; perhaps TRBD1 as D (6 bases). Germline CDR1 and CDR2: SEHNR and FQNEAQ (reference sequence). The CDR3 spans 17 residues. The V end was cut by 5 bases, the J end by 5 bases, with 24 bases between.

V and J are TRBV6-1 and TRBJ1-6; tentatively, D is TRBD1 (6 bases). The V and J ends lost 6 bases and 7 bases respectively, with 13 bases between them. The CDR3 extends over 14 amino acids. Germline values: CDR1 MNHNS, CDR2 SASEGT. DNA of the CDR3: TGTGCCAGCAGCGTACGGACAGAGAATTCACCCCTCCACTTT. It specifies CASSVRTENSPLHF.

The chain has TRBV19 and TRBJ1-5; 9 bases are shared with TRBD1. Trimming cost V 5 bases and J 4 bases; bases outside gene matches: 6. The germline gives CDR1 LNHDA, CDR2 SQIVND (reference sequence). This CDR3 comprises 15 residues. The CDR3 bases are TGTGCCAGTAGTCCTGACAGGGGGGCGAATCAGCCCCAGCATTTT. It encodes CASSPDRGANQPQHF.

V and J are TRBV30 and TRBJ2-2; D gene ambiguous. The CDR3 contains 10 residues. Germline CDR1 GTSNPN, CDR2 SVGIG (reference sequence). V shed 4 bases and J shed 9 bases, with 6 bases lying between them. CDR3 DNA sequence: TGTGCCTGGACTGGCTGGGAGCTGTTTTTT. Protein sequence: CAWTGWELFF.

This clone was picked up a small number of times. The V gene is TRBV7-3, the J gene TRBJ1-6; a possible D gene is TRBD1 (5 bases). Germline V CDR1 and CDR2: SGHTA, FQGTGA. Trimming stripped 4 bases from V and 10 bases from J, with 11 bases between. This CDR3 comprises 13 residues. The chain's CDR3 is CASSYRQNSPLHF. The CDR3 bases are TGTGCCAGCAGCTATCGACAGAACTCACCCCTCCACTTT.

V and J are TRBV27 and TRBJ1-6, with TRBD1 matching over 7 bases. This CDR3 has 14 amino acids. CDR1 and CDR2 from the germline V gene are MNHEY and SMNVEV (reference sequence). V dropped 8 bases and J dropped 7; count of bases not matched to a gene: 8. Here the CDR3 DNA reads TGTGCCAGCGGCCGGGGGACAGCCAATTCACCCCTCCACTTT. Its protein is CASGRGTANSPLHF.

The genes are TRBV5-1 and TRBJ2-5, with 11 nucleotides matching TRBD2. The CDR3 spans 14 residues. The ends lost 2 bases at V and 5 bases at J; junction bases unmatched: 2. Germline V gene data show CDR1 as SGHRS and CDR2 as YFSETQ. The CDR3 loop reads CASSFASGRETQYF. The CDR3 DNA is TGCGCCAGCAGCTTCGCTAGCGGGAGGGAGACCCAGTACTTC.

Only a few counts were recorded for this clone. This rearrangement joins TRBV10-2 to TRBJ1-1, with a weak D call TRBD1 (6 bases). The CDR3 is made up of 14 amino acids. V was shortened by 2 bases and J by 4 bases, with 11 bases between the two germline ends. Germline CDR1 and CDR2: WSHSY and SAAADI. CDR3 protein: CASSEQGIVTEAFF. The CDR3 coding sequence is TGCGCCAGCAGTGAGCAGGGGATCGTCACTGAAGCTTTCTTT.

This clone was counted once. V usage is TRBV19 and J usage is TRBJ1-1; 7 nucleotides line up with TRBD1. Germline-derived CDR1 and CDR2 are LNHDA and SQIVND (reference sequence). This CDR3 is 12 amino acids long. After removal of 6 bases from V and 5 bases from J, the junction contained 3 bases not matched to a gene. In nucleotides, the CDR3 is TGTGCCAGTAGCGAGACAGGGACTGAAGCTTTCTTT. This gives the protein CASSETGTEAFF.

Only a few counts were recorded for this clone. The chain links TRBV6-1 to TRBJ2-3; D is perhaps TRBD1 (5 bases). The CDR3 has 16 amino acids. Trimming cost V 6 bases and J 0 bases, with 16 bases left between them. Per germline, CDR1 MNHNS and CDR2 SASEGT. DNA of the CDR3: TGTGCCAGCAGGGAACGACAGTGGGCTAGCACAGATACGCAGTATTTT. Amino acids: CASRERQWASTDTQYF.

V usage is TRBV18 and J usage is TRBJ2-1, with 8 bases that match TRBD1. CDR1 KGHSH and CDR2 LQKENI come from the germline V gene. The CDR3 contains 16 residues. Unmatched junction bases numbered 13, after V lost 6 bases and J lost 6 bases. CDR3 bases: TGTGCCAGCTCTCTCTCTCAGGGGACAGGCCTCAATGAGCAGTTCTTC. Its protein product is CASSLSQGTGLNEQFF.

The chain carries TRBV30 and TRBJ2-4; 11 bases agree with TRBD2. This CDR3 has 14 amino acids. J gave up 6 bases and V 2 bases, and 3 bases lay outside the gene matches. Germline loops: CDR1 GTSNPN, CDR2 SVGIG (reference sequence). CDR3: CAWSYLAGGNIQYF. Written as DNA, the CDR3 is TGTGCCTGGAGTTATCTAGCGGGAGGAAACATTCAGTACTTC.